What follows are 21 T cell receptor beta chains derived from one specimen sequenced in a study of blood T cell repertoires in COVID-19 (dated by TCRdb to the early 2020s). Library method: the immunoSEQ multiplex PCR assay. TCRdb took over this immuneACCESS table, retaining in-frame rearrangements with V and J assigned. Such tables are incomplete; in checked studies, under half of the missing clones stem from an unresolved V gene, and the remainder is unexplained. The sample records about 140,000 clones, approximately 80% of which are singletons. About 5% of the sample comes from the top ten. The sequencing sample was made of peripheral blood. These receptors originate from a woman between 50 and 59 years old with acute or convalescent COVID-19.

The gene calls are TRBV6-5 and TRBJ1-2; 9 positions agree with TRBD1. The germline CDR1 and CDR2 sequences are MNHEY and SVGAGI. The ends lost 6 bases at V and 7 bases at J; junction bases unmatched: 3. The CDR3 has 12 amino acids. CDR3 DNA: TGTGCCAGCAGAGGGACAGGGTTTGGCTACACCTTC. Translated, it gives CASRGTGFGYTF.

This clone occurred a few times. The chain links TRBV11-2 to TRBJ2-1; D uncertain. This CDR3 contains 13 residues. Germline-derived CDR1 and CDR2 are SGHAT and FQNNGV. V lost 0 bases and J lost 10, with 10 bases in between. DNA of the CDR3: TGTGCCAGCAGCTTAGACTCCCACAGAGAGCAGTTCTTC. Its translation: CASSLDSHREQFF.

The chain employs TRBV7-3 and TRBJ2-5; 7 bases align to TRBD2. V lost 2 bases and J lost 0; bases outside the gene matches: 3. Germline CDR1 and CDR2: SGHTA and FQGTGA. The CDR3 runs to 15 residues. CDR3 sequence: CASSLAGEYQETQYF. The CDR3 DNA reads as TGTGCCAGCAGCTTAGCGGGGGAGTACCAAGAGACCCAGTACTTC.

V gene TRBV5-1 combines with J gene TRBJ2-2; tentatively, D is TRBD1 (6 bases). Trimming left V 7 bases short and J 3 bases short, with 13 bases between. This CDR3 is built from 14 residues. Germline CDR1 is SGHRS and CDR2 is YFSETQ. CDR3 in DNA: TGCGCCAGCGGGCTGCAGGGGTACACCGGGGAGCTGTTTTTT. Protein: CASGLQGYTGELFF.

About this clone: The sample holds other DNA sequences that translate to the same CDR3. The V and J genes are TRBV29-1 and TRBJ1-1, with D unclear. From germline, CDR1 is SQVTM and CDR2 ANQGSEA. The CDR3 covers 12 residues. The V end lost 2 bases, the J end lost 1 base, and 5 bases lay between the germline ends. CDR3: CSVESGNTEAFF. The CDR3 nucleotides read TGCAGCGTTGAATCCGGGAACACTGAAGCTTTCTTT. Complete variable domain (other parts from reference TRBV29-1 and TRBJ1-1): SAVISQKPSRDICQRGTSLTIQCQVDSQVTMMFWYRQQPGQSLTLIATANQGSEATYESGFVIDKFPISRPNLTFSTLTVSNMSPEDSSIYLCSVESGNTEAFFGQGTRLTVV.

The genes are TRBV9 and TRBJ2-2; possibly TRBD1 for D (6 bases). Germline assignment: CDR1 SGDLS and CDR2 YYNGEE. V lost 3 bases, J lost 0 bases, and 12 bases lay in between. The CDR3 extends over 16 amino acids. Written as DNA, the CDR3 is TGTGCCAGCAGCGCTCAGGGGCTCGCGAACACCGGGGAGCTGTTTTTT. Protein: CASSAQGLANTGELFF. Full variable domain (rest looked up from reference TRBV9 and TRBJ2-2): DSGVTQTPKHLITATGQRVTLRCSPRSGDLSVYWYQQSLDQGLQFLIQYYNGEERAKGNILERFSAQQFPDLHSELNLSSLELGDSALYFCASSAQGLANTGELFFGEGSRLTVL.

This sequence joins TRBV6-5 and TRBJ1-5; 7 bases line up with TRBD1. The CDR3 loop spans 15 amino acids. Trimming took 6 bases from V and 3 from J; bases not matched to a gene: 8. The germline gives CDR1 MNHEY, CDR2 SVGAGI. The CDR3 loop is CASSLRDSLNQPQHF. The CDR3 nucleotides are TGTGCCAGCAGCCTCCGGGACAGTCTCAATCAGCCCCAGCATTTT.

This clone occurred a few times. V usage is TRBV4-3 and J usage is TRBJ1-1; D not certain. This CDR3 is built from 14 residues. Germline V gene data show CDR1 as LGHNA and CDR2 as YSLEER. Trimming took 4 bases from V and 1 from J, leaving 10 bases between them. CDR3 region: CASSLSAGNTEAFF. Written as DNA, the CDR3 is TGCGCCAGCAGCCTAAGCGCGGGGAACACTGAAGCTTTCTTT.

This clone has a single count. The chain recombines TRBV10-2 with TRBJ2-7, with D perhaps TRBD1 (6 bases). The CDR3 has 13 residues. Trimming shortened V by 8 bases and J by 4 bases, and 15 bases separated the two germline ends. Germline CDR1 reads WSHSY; CDR2 reads SAAADI. The CDR3 DNA reads as TGCGCCAGCCACCCGGGACACCTATACGAGCAGTACTTC. Protein: CASHPGHLYEQYF.

The CDR3 protein is CASSSVQGGTAFF. DNA for the CDR3: TGTGCCAGCAGTTCCGTCCAGGGAGGGACTGCTTTCTTT. The rearrangement links TRBV12-3 or TRBV12-4 to TRBJ1-1; the D gene is possibly TRBD1 (5 bases). The V and J ends lost 4 bases and 11 bases respectively, with 17 bases between them. The CDR3 consists of 13 residues.

This chain joins TRBV4-3 and TRBJ1-3; no firm D call. V lost 0 bases, J lost 0 bases, and 6 bases lay in between. The CDR3 consists of 15 residues. Germline CDR1 LGHNA, CDR2 YSLEER. In nucleotides, the CDR3 is TGCGCCAGCAGCCAAGACAGGTTCTCTGGAAACACCATATATTTT. Residues: CASSQDRFSGNTIYF.

This clone showed up just a few times. This CDR3 is CASSQARVVKYCETQYF. Here the CDR3 DNA reads TGTGCCAGCAGCCAAGCGAGGGTAGTTAAATATTGCGAGACCCAGTACTTC. The chain uses TRBV3-1 (or the pseudogene TRBV3-2) and TRBJ2-5; perhaps TRBD2 as D (5 bases). The germline gives CDR1 LGHDT, CDR2 YNNKEL (reference sequence). This CDR3 is built from 17 residues. Trimming removed 1 base from V and 5 bases from J, with 20 bases in between.

Here the CDR3 reads CASSLVGDRAEETQYF. CDR3 sequence (DNA): TGCGCCAGCAGCTTGGTTGGGGACAGGGCCGAGGAGACCCAGTACTTC. The chain combines TRBV5-1 with TRBJ2-5, with 9 bases identical to TRBD1. CDR3 size: 16 residues. The germline V gene has CDR1 SGHRS and CDR2 YFSETQ. With 0 bases clipped from V and 5 bases from J, the junction kept 8 bases outside the gene matches. Together with reference TRBV5-1 and TRBJ2-5, the CDR3 gives the full variable domain: KAGVTQTPRYLIKTRGQQVTLSCSPISGHRSVSWYQQTPGQGLQFLFEYFSETQRNKGNFPGRFSGRQFSNSRSEMNVSTLELGDSALYLCASSLVGDRAEETQYFGPGTRLLVL.

The chain uses TRBV6-1 and TRBJ1-1; the D is unclear. V was shortened by 3 bases and J by 3 bases, with 5 bases between the two germline ends. The germline V gene encodes CDR1 MNHNS and CDR2 SASEGT. This CDR3 contains 12 residues. CDR3 bases: TGTGCCAGCAGTGACGAGTACACTGAAGCTTTCTTT. This gives the protein CASSDEYTEAFF.

The chain employs TRBV6-5 and TRBJ2-3; TRBD1 might be the D (6 bases). The germline gives CDR1 MNHEY, CDR2 SVGAGI. The length of the CDR3 is 13 residues. Trimming took 7 bases from V and 2 from J, leaving 10 bases between them. The chain's CDR3 is CASMGADTDTQYF. In DNA form, the CDR3 reads TGTGCCAGCATGGGGGCCGACACAGATACGCAGTATTTT.

This clone was seen a handful of times. This chain uses TRBV19 with TRBJ1-6, with TRBD1 matching 8 bases. The CDR3 loop spans 16 amino acids. Germline lookup yields CDR1 LNHDA and CDR2 SQIVND (reference sequence). Trimming cost V 4 bases and J 7 bases; bases outside gene matches: 9. CDR3 loop: CASSTQSRGPNSPLHF. The CDR3 DNA follows: TGTGCCAGTAGTACCCAGAGCAGGGGGCCGAATTCACCCCTCCACTTT.

V and J are TRBV3-1 (or the pseudogene TRBV3-2) and TRBJ1-1, with D unresolved. V was shortened by 4 bases and J by 0 bases, with 6 bases between the two germline ends. Germline CDR1 is LGHDT and CDR2 is YNNKEL (reference sequence). CDR3 length equals 13 residues. The CDR3 protein is CASSLLMNTEAFF. In nucleotides, the CDR3 is TGTGCCAGCAGCCTACTCATGAACACTGAAGCTTTCTTT.

For the CDR3, the DNA is TGTGCCAGCAGTTCCAGGGGCCCCCAAGCAACTAATGAAAAACTGTTTTTT. Translating it yields CASSSRGPQATNEKLFF. The chain joins TRBV27 to TRBJ1-4, with D tentatively TRBD1 (6 bases). The CDR3 sequence is 17 residues long. V was cut by 4 bases and J by 0 bases, with 15 bases left in between. The germline V gene has CDR1 MNHEY and CDR2 SMNVEV (reference sequence).

V gene TRBV7-7 combines with J gene TRBJ2-7; possible D gene TRBD2, 5 bases. The germline V gene encodes CDR1 SSHAT and CDR2 FNYEAQ (reference sequence). There are 15 residues in the CDR3. V was pared by 5 bases and J by 5 bases, with 19 bases between. The CDR3 loop is CASSARHGDLHEQYF. The CDR3 DNA sequence: TGTGCCAGCAGCGCCAGACACGGGGATCTACACGAGCAGTACTTC.

The chain joins TRBV5-1 to TRBJ1-2; perhaps TRBD1 as D (5 bases). Germline loops: CDR1 SGHRS, CDR2 YFSETQ. This CDR3 has 14 amino acids. V lost 4 bases and J lost 8, with 18 bases in between. The CDR3 region is CASSPDQTVGGYTF. In DNA form, the CDR3 reads TGCGCCAGCAGCCCCGATCAGACAGTGGGCGGCTACACCTTC. Full variable domain (missing parts from reference TRBV5-1 and TRBJ1-2): KAGVTQTPRYLIKTRGQQVTLSCSPISGHRSVSWYQQTPGQGLQFLFEYFSETQRNKGNFPGRFSGRQFSNSRSEMNVSTLELGDSALYLCASSPDQTVGGYTFGSGTRLTVV.

The J gene is TRBJ1-3, the V gene TRBV4-3, with D unresolved. CDR3 length equals 15 residues. Per germline, CDR1 LGHNA and CDR2 YSLEER. Trimming took 3 bases from V and 0 from J, leaving 9 bases between them. As DNA, the CDR3 is TGCGCCAGCAGCCATGAACACAGCTCTGGAAACACCATATATTTT. Translation: CASSHEHSSGNTIYF.